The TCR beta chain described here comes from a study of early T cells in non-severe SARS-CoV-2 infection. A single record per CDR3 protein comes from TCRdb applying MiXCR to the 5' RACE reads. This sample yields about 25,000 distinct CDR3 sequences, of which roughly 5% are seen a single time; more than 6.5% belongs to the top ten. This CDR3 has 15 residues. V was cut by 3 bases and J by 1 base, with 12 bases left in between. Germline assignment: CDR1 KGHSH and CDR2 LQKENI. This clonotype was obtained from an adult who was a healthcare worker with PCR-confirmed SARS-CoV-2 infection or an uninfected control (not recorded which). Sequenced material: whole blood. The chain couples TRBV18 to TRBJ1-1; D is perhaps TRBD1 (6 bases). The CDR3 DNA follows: TGTGCCAGCTCACCCCGAGGGGGGGGGAACACTGAAGCTTTCTTT. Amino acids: CASSPRGGGNTEAFF.